This T cell receptor beta chain derives from a study of cytomegalovirus exposure and HLA in healthy donors. Overall study: There were 90 million to 130 million unique TCR beta sequences, drawn from approximately 190 million T cells, in an earlier analysis. For the approximately 360 genotyped donors, 81% fell within the Caucasian-associated ancestry cluster.

This clone was detected once. This CDR3 has 15 amino acids. The V end lost 4 bases, the J end lost 1 base, and 11 bases lay between the germline ends. In germline, CDR1 is LNHDA, CDR2 SQIVND (reference sequence). In the PCR, 60 Vbeta and 13 Jbeta primers were used. Generated by immunoSEQ multiplex PCR, the TCRdb table keeps only in-frame clones and is missing some. The sample lists about 200,000 clones; about four fifths were seen once. The material sequenced was PBMCs. The receptor was isolated from a man in his forties in good health and CMV-seropositive. J is TRBJ1-5 and V is TRBV19, with unresolved D. Written as DNA, the CDR3 is TGTGCCAGTAGTAGTCAGTCTTTCAGCAATCAGCCCCAGCATTTT. Its translation: CASSSQSFSNQPQHF.